Listed here is a single TCR beta chain. These data are taken from a study of shared clonotypes between healthy human individuals. Method: immunoSEQ multiplex PCR; TCRdb's copy keeps in-frame clones and lacks some. The repertoire holds fewer than 1.6 million clones, with approximately 98.5% as singletons. The germline CDR1 and CDR2 sequences are MNHEY and SMNVEV (reference sequence). V gave up 6 bases and J gave up 1 base, with 16 bases separating them. CDR3 length: 15 amino acids. This receptor was taken from a man aged 30 to 45 in good health. The V gene is TRBV27, the J gene TRBJ2-7; D is possibly TRBD2 (6 bases). The sample was naive CD4+ T cells sorted from blood. Described subset: CD45RA+ positively selected. CDR3 region: CASSPRTTRSYEQYF. The CDR3 bases are TGTGCCAGCAGCCCAAGGACTACCAGATCCTACGAGCAGTACTTC.